These 23 T cell receptor beta chains were sequenced from one sample in a study of T cell changes during pregnancy in multiple sclerosis. TCRdb keeps only in-frame clones here, not all; method: immunoSEQ multiplex PCR. The sample carries some 64,000 clones, 75% to 95% recorded once. Here the sequenced sample was peripheral blood, taken in the first trimester of pregnancy. All receptors come from a female donor with multiple sclerosis, enrolled in a pregnancy study.

V is TRBV15 and J is TRBJ2-5, with a possible D match to TRBD2 (7 bases). V lost 0 bases, J lost 5 bases, and 13 bases lay in between. The germline gives CDR1 LNHNV, CDR2 YYDKDF (reference sequence). This CDR3 spans 15 amino acids. For the CDR3, the DNA is TGTGCCACCAGCAGAGATCGGGGGGCGCGGGAGACCCAGTACTTC. The encoded protein is CATSRDRGARETQYF.

This clone was picked up a small number of times. This chain links TRBV6-6 with TRBJ1-2; TRBD1 might be the D (6 bases). The V and J ends lost 6 bases and 0 bases respectively, with 14 bases between them. Germline lookup yields CDR1 MNHNY and CDR2 SVGAGI (reference sequence). CDR3 size: 15 residues. CDR3 region: CASRGRQVANYGYTF. For the CDR3, the DNA is TGTGCCAGCAGGGGCAGACAGGTAGCTAACTATGGCTACACCTTC.

The rearrangement links TRBV9 to TRBJ2-3; 9 bases are a match to TRBD2. V lost 3 bases and J lost 3; bases outside the gene matches: 8. This CDR3 contains 16 residues. Germline V gene sequence: CDR1 SGDLS, CDR2 YYNGEE. The DNA for the CDR3 is TGTGCCAGCAGCGGGGGACTAGCCACCCTAACAGATACGCAGTATTTT. It is translated as CASSGGLATLTDTQYF.

The gene calls are TRBV7-9 and TRBJ2-2; TRBD1 is a possible D gene (6 bases). Germline V gives CDR1 SEHNR, CDR2 FQNEAQ (reference sequence). The V gene lost 5 bases and the J gene lost 5 bases, with 15 bases spanning the gap. The CDR3 consists of 15 residues. The CDR3 DNA reads TGTGCCAGCAGCGCGGACAGTCTCCAGACCGGGGAGCTGTTTTTT. Translating it yields CASSADSLQTGELFF.

This chain links TRBV30 with TRBJ2-1, with TRBD2 matching over 7 bases. This CDR3 region has 14 residues. Germline CDR1 reads GTSNPN; CDR2 reads SVGIG (reference sequence). For the CDR3, the DNA is TGTGCTCGGCACGGGGGGAATTCCTACAATGAGCAGTTCTTC. Translating gives CARHGGNSYNEQFF.

J is TRBJ2-1 and V is TRBV10-2; D is possibly TRBD1 (6 bases). With 8 bases removed from V and 3 bases from J, the gap between germline ends came to 17 bases. The CDR3 loop spans 15 amino acids. Germline CDR1 and CDR2: WSHSY and SAAADI. CDR3 DNA: TGCGCCAGCCGACAACTAGAGGGGGTCTACAATGAGCAGTTCTTC. Protein: CASRQLEGVYNEQFF.

J is TRBJ2-5 and V is TRBV28, with 8 bases matching TRBD1. Per germline, CDR1 MDHEN and CDR2 SYDVKM. After removal of 5 bases from V and 4 bases from J, the junction contained 9 bases not matched to a gene. The CDR3 totals 15 residues. The CDR3 region has the DNA TGTGCCAGCAGTCTCGGACAGGGACGGGTAGAGACCCAGTACTTC. Translation gives CASSLGQGRVETQYF.

Only a few counts were recorded for this clone. V is TRBV18 and J is TRBJ2-1; 10 bases fit TRBD2. The V segment lost 3 bases and the J segment 4 bases; nucleotides outside the gene matches: 3. Germline lookup yields CDR1 KGHSH and CDR2 LQKENI. The CDR3 length is 15 residues. The CDR3 DNA is TGTGCCAGCTCACCGCCTAGCGGGGGATACAATGAGCAGTTCTTC. It encodes CASSPPSGGYNEQFF.

This chain links TRBV7-2 with TRBJ1-1; maybe TRBD1 (5 bases). Germline loops: CDR1 SGHTA, CDR2 FQGNSA. Trimming shortened V by 3 bases and J by 0 bases, and 14 bases separated the two germline ends. The CDR3 covers 16 residues. The CDR3 DNA reads TGTGCCAGCAGCTTTTCGACAGAGACCATGAACACTGAAGCTTTCTTT. Its protein is CASSFSTETMNTEAFF.

This clone has only one observation. The CDR3, as DNA: TGTGCCAGCAGTGCGGCAGGGTGGGGAGAGACCCAGTACTTC. Its translation: CASSAAGWGETQYF. The chain links TRBV6-1 to TRBJ2-5, with D tentatively TRBD1 (5 bases). This CDR3 is built from 14 residues. V gave up 4 bases and J gave up 4 bases, with 13 bases separating them. Germline V CDR1 and CDR2: MNHNS, SASEGT.

V gene TRBV5-1 combines with J gene TRBJ2-1; 7 bases match TRBD1. CDR3 size: 15 residues. Germline V CDR1 and CDR2: SGHRS, YFSETQ. The J segment lost 6 bases and the V segment lost 0 bases, leaving 6 bases of the junction unmatched. This CDR3 is CASSLGQGGFNEQFF. The DNA for the CDR3 is TGCGCCAGCAGCTTGGGACAGGGTGGGTTCAATGAGCAGTTCTTC.

Written as DNA, the CDR3 is TGTGCCAGCAGCTTAGGCGCCATCACAGCTGAAGCTTTCTTT. As protein: CASSLGAITAEAFF. The V and J genes are TRBV7-9 and TRBJ1-1; D is uncertain. Germline V gene lookup returns CDR1 SEHNR and CDR2 FQNEAQ (reference sequence). The CDR3 extends over 14 amino acids. V shed 1 base and J shed 6 bases, with 12 bases lying between them.

V is TRBV4-1 and J is TRBJ1-1, with D perhaps matching TRBD1 (5 bases). Germline assignment: CDR1 MGHRA and CDR2 YSYEKL. The CDR3 length is 14 residues. V lost 3 bases to trimming and J lost 1 base, with 9 bases between them. Written as DNA, the CDR3 is TGCGCCAGCAGCCAGCCTGACAGGAACACTGAAGCTTTCTTT. Protein: CASSQPDRNTEAFF.

This clone is a singleton in its sample. The chain links TRBV28 to TRBJ2-7, with a possible D match to TRBD1 (6 bases). Germline V gives CDR1 MDHEN, CDR2 SYDVKM. Trimming removed 6 bases from V and 6 bases from J, with 15 bases in between. The CDR3 has 13 amino acids. CDR3: CASSSGAPGEQYF. The CDR3 DNA reads as TGTGCCAGCAGCTCAGGGGCGCCGGGCGAGCAGTACTTC.

The V call is TRBV25-1, the J call TRBJ2-1; the D gene is possibly TRBD2 (5 bases). CDR1 and CDR2 (germline): MGHDK, SYGVNS. This CDR3 is 13 amino acids long. V dropped 7 bases and J dropped 7 bases, with 14 bases sitting between them. This CDR3 is CASIDGMGNEQFF. In DNA form, the CDR3 reads TGTGCCAGCATCGACGGGATGGGAAATGAGCAGTTCTTC.

The chain has TRBV6-1 and TRBJ2-7, with D possibly TRBD1 on 5 matching bases. The CDR3 totals 16 residues. Trimming removed 0 bases at V and 3 bases at J, with 15 bases between. CDR1 and CDR2 from the germline V gene are MNHNS and SASEGT. The CDR3 spells CASSEAKDTVVYEQYF. Written as DNA, the CDR3 is TGTGCCAGCAGTGAAGCTAAGGACACTGTTGTCTACGAGCAGTACTTC.

CDR3 loop: CASSGTTDDSSGNTIYF. The CDR3 bases are TGTGCCAGCAGCGGGACTACGGACGATAGCTCTGGAAACACCATATATTTT. This chain joins TRBV9 and TRBJ1-3; D is unclear. The germline V gene encodes CDR1 SGDLS and CDR2 YYNGEE. V gave up 3 bases and J gave up 0 bases, with 16 bases separating them. The CDR3 length is 17 residues.

J is TRBJ1-4 and V is TRBV6-1; the D gene is possibly TRBD1 (6 bases). Germline V gene lookup returns CDR1 MNHNS and CDR2 SASEGT. The CDR3 consists of 15 residues. The V end lost 0 bases, the J end lost 6 bases, and 11 bases lay between the germline ends. CDR3 sequence reads: CASSEAVGAHEKLFF. Here the CDR3 DNA reads TGTGCCAGCAGTGAAGCTGTGGGGGCACATGAAAAACTGTTTTTT.

The chain uses TRBV6-6 and TRBJ1-1; D possibly corresponds to TRBD1 (5 bases). With 7 bases removed from V and 4 bases from J, the gap between germline ends came to 16 bases. CDR1 is MNHNY and CDR2 is SVGAGI in the germline V gene (reference sequence). The CDR3 length is 14 residues. CDR3 loop: CASMAPGGGTEAFF. Here the CDR3 DNA reads TGTGCCAGCATGGCCCCCGGGGGAGGCACTGAAGCTTTCTTT.

The chain joins TRBV4-2 to TRBJ2-7, with 12 bases lining up with TRBD2. V was clipped by 1 base and J by 6 bases; unmatched bases: 10. Germline lookup yields CDR1 LGHNA and CDR2 YNFKEQ. CDR3 size: 17 residues. This CDR3 reads CASSQALAGGTSGEQYF. The CDR3 coding sequence is TGTGCCAGCAGCCAAGCTCTAGCGGGAGGGACCTCTGGCGAGCAGTACTTC.

The chain combines TRBV29-1 with TRBJ1-2; 9 nucleotides match TRBD1. V was pared by 6 bases and J by 1 base, with 3 bases of the junction left unmatched. There are 13 residues in the CDR3. Germline V gene data show CDR1 as SQVTM and CDR2 as ANQGSEA. The CDR3 reads CSVRDRVNYGYTF. The CDR3 DNA reads TGCAGCGTGCGGGACAGGGTTAACTATGGCTACACCTTC.

This sequence joins TRBV6-1 and TRBJ2-7, with TRBD2 matching over 7 bases. The CDR3 totals 13 residues. CDR1 and CDR2 (germline): MNHNS, SASEGT. Trimming took 4 bases from V and 0 from J; bases not matched to a gene: 0. CDR3 in DNA: TGTGCCAGCAGTGGGACTAGCTCCTACGAGCAGTACTTC. Translating it yields CASSGTSSYEQYF.

The chain links TRBV5-1 to TRBJ2-1; TRBD2 matches at 8 bases. Germline CDR1 and CDR2: SGHRS and YFSETQ. The CDR3 covers 16 residues. V lost 4 bases, J lost 0 bases, and 6 bases stayed unmatched. CDR3 region: CASSPGLVLSYNEQFF. Written as DNA, the CDR3 is TGCGCCAGCAGCCCGGGACTAGTCCTCTCCTACAATGAGCAGTTCTTC.